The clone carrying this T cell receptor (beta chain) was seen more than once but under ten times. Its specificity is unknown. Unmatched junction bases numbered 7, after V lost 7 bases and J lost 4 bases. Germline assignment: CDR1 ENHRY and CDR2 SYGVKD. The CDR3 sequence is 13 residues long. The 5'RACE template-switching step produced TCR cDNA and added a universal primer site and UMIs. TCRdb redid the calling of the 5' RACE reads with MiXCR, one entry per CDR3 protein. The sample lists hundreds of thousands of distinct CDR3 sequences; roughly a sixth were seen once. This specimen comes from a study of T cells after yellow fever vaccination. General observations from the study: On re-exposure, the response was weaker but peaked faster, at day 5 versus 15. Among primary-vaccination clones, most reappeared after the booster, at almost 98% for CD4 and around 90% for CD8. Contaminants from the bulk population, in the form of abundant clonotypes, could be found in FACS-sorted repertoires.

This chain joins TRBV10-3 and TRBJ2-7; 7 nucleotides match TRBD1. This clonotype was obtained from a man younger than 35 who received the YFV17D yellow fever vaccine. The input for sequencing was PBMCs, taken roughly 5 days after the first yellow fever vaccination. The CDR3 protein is CAIKGQEGYEQYF. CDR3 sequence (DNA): TGTGCCATCAAAGGACAGGAAGGTTACGAGCAGTACTTC.